Listed below are T cell receptor beta chains from one sample, sequenced in a study of OX40 agonist ivuxolimab in advanced cancers. The protocol was immunoSEQ multiplex PCR, while the TCRdb copy is restricted to in-frame clones and leaves out a portion. The data contain some 62,000 clones, about 91% of them singletons. Specimen: CD4+ or CD8+ T cells sorted from blood, collected in a trial of the OX40 agonist ivuxolimab. All receptors derive from an adult with an advanced solid tumor such as melanoma, head and neck, liver or kidney cancer. Each CDR3 is given with its conserved first and last residue. D genes are given only for firm matches.

V gene: TRBV7-9
D gene: -
CDR3 protein: CASSDVRAGPSSYEQYF

V gene: TRBV27
D gene: TRBD2
CDR3 protein: CASSGTSREAPETQYF

V gene: TRBV4-2
D gene: TRBD2
CDR3 protein: CASSQEGGWGSTYEQYF

V gene: TRBV7-9
D gene: TRBD2
CDR3 protein: CASSKPRTTGTSPGNEQFF

V gene: TRBV4-2
D gene: -
CDR3 protein: CASSQDILGDTQYF

V gene: TRBV15
D gene: -
CDR3 protein: CATSRGPPSSPYNEQFF

V gene: TRBV4-2
D gene: TRBD1
CDR3 protein: CASSQVRTGGRYF

V gene: TRBV25-1
D gene: -
CDR3 protein: CASSESVTEETQYF

V gene: TRBV6-1
D gene: -
CDR3 protein: CASSEGSGYRWDGYTF

V gene: TRBV27
D gene: TRBD2
CDR3 protein: CASGLADNEQFF

V gene: TRBV29-1
D gene: -
CDR3 protein: CSVEEKPLRVQTYEQYF

V gene: TRBV27
D gene: TRBD2
CDR3 protein: CASSLGTSGANEQFF

V gene: TRBV14
D gene: -
CDR3 protein: CASSQDIVTLWGEQFF

V gene: TRBV2
D gene: -
CDR3 protein: CASTGIGAEAFF

V gene: TRBV6-6
D gene: -
CDR3 protein: CASKGGLAVQETQYF

V gene: TRBV18
D gene: TRBD1
CDR3 protein: CASSPAGQGTNTGELFF

V gene: TRBV13
D gene: -
CDR3 protein: CASSFGTANTEAFF

V gene: TRBV27
D gene: -
CDR3 protein: CASLRGYTQYF

V gene: TRBV2
D gene: -
CDR3 protein: CASRVEGTRGDLYGYTF

V gene: TRBV11-3
D gene: -
CDR3 protein: CASGRETQYF

V gene: TRBV19
D gene: -
CDR3 protein: CASSIPHPGNTIYF

V gene: TRBV25-1
D gene: TRBD2
CDR3 protein: CASSGLAEATDTQYF